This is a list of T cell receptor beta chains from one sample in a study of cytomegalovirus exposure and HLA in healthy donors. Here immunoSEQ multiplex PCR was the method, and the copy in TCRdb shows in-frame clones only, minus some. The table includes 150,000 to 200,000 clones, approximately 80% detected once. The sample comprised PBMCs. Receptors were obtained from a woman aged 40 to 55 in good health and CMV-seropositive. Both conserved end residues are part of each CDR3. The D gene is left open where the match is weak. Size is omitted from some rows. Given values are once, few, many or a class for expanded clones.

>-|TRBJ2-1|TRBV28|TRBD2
TGTGCCAGCGTAATTGGCGGTAGCGGGGGTAGCTCCTACAATGAGCAGTTCTTC
CASVIGGSGGSSYNEQFF
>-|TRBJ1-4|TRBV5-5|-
TGTGCCAGCAGCTTGAATACAGCCCCCGGCGAAAAACTGTTTTTT
CASSLNTAPGEKLFF
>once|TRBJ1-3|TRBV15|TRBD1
TGTGCCACCAGCAGAGACCGACAGGGCTACTCTGGAAACACCATATATTTT
CATSRDRQGYSGNTIYF
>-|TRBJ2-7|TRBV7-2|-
TGTGCCAGCAGGGCAGGGGTTGGCGAGCAGTACTTC
CASRAGVGEQYF
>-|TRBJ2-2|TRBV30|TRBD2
TGTGCCTGGGAACTAGCGGGGGGCACCGGGGAGCTGTTTTTT
CAWELAGGTGELFF
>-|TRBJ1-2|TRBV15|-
TGTGCCACCAGCAGAGATGTCATAAACAATCGCAATGGCTACACCTTC
CATSRDVINNRNGYTF
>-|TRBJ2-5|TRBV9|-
TGTGCCAGCAGCGTAGTGAGTAGCGGAGAGACCCAGTACTTC
CASSVVSSGETQYF
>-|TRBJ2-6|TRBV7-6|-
TGTGCCAGCAGCTTAAGGTATGGGAGGAATGGGGCCAACGTCCTGACTTTC
CASSLRYGRNGANVLTF
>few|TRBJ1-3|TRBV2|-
TGTGCCAGCAGGGGGGGGGACACCATATATTTT
CASRGGDTIYF
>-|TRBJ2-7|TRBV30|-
TGTGCCTGGACTCGGGCAGGGTTACCCTACGAGCAGTACTTC
CAWTRAGLPYEQYF
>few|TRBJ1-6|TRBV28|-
TGTGCCAGCATCGAGGGGGGGTCTAATAATTCACCCCTCCACTTT
CASIEGGSNNSPLHF
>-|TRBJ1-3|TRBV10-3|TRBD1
TGTGCCATCAGTGAGAGACAGGGGGCTTCTGGAAACACCATATATTTT
CAISERQGASGNTIYF